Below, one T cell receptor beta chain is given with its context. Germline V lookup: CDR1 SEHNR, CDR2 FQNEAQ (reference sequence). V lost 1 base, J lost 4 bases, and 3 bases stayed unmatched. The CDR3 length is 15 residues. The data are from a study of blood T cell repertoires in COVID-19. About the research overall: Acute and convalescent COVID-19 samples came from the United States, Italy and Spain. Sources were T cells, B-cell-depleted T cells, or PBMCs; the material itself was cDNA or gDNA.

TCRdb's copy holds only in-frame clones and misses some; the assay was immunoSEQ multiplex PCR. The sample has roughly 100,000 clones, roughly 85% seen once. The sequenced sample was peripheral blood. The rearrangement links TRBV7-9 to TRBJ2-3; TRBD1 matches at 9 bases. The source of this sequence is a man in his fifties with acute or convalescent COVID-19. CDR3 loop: CASSLGTGVADTQYF. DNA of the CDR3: TGTGCCAGCAGCTTAGGGACAGGGGTGGCAGATACGCAGTATTTT.